Below, 6 T cell receptor beta chains from the same sample are listed, as sequenced in a study of a mutant IDH1 vaccine in newly diagnosed glioma. Clones were sequenced by immunoSEQ multiplex PCR, and TCRdb holds only the in-frame ones, with some missing. The table includes about 54,000 clones, approximately 87% detected once. No antigens are known for them. Sample time point: week 35, safety follow-up. The study gave 300 ug of mutant IDH1 20-mer peptide per vaccine dose, with topical imiquimod. The source material was PBMCs, sampled from a glioma patient whose treatment included an IDH1 peptide vaccine. The source of these receptors is a middle-aged man with glioma.

J is TRBJ2-7 and V is TRBV5-6; 9 bases map to TRBD1. Unmatched junction bases numbered 5, after V lost 3 bases and J lost 4 bases. CDR3 length equals 14 residues. Looked up from germline, CDR1 is SGHDT and CDR2 is YYEEEE. Here the CDR3 DNA reads TGTGCCAGCAGCTACGGACAGGGGCGGTACGAGCAGTACTTC. It specifies CASSYGQGRYEQYF.

The chain links TRBV19 to TRBJ2-5, with TRBD1 matching over 9 bases. The CDR3 has 14 amino acids. CDR1 is LNHDA, CDR2 SQIVND, per germline (reference sequence). The trim removed 4 bases at V and 7 bases at J, leaving 7 bases unmatched. Written as DNA, the CDR3 is TGTGCCAGTAGTACCGGGACAGGGACCGGGACCCAGTACTTC. Translation gives CASSTGTGTGTQYF.

The chain carries TRBV4-1 and TRBJ2-7, with 7 positions matching TRBD2. The CDR3 spans 15 residues. CDR1 is MGHRA and CDR2 is YSYEKL in the germline V gene. Trimming at V came to 1 base and at J to 3 bases, leaving 6 bases not matched to a gene. The CDR3: CASSQVRGSSYEQYF. CDR3 coding DNA: TGCGCCAGCAGCCAAGTTCGCGGGAGTAGCTACGAGCAGTACTTC.

The gene calls are TRBV5-1 and TRBJ2-6; 7 bases are a match to TRBD1. CDR3 length equals 15 residues. Losses at the gene ends were 3 bases for V and 4 bases for J; bases not matched to a gene: 4. CDR1 and CDR2 (germline): SGHRS, YFSETQ. In nucleotides, the CDR3 is TGCGCCAGCAGCTATACAGGGGCCGGGGCCAACGTCCTGACTTTC. Translation: CASSYTGAGANVLTF.

The V call is TRBV5-1, the J call TRBJ2-7, with 10 bases matching TRBD2. The CDR3 extends over 18 amino acids. The junction had 9 bases not matched to a gene; V was cut back by 0 bases and J by 0 bases. From germline, CDR1 is SGHRS and CDR2 YFSETQ. The CDR3 DNA reads as TGCGCCAGCAGCTTGGGGAAGCGGGAGGGTCCTAGCTCCTACGAGCAGTACTTC. Translation gives CASSLGKREGPSSYEQYF.

The chain links TRBV28 to TRBJ1-4; D remains unclear. The CDR3 sequence is 12 residues long. Germline CDR1 and CDR2: MDHEN and SYDVKM. The V end lost 5 bases, the J end lost 11 bases, and 12 bases lay between the germline ends. The CDR3 spells CASSPPVRKLFF. CDR3 nucleotide sequence: TGTGCCAGCAGTCCCCCTGTCCGGAAACTGTTTTTT.